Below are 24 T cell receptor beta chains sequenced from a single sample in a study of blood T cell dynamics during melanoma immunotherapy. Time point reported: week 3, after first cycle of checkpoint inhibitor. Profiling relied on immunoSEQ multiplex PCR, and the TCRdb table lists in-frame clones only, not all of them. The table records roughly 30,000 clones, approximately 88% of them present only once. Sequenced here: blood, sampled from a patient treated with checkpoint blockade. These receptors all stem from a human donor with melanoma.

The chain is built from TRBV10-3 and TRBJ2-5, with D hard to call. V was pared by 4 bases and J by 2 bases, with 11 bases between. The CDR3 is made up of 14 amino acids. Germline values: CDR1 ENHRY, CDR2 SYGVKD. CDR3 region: CAISGTGPQETQYF. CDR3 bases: TGTGCCATCAGTGGGACGGGCCCACAAGAGACCCAGTACTTC.

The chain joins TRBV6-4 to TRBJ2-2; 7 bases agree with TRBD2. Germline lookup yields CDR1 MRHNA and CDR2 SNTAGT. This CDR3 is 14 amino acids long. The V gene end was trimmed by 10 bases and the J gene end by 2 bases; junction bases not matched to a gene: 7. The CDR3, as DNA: TGTGCCATCAGCCGGGAGGTTAACACCGGGGAGCTGTTTTTT. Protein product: CAISREVNTGELFF.

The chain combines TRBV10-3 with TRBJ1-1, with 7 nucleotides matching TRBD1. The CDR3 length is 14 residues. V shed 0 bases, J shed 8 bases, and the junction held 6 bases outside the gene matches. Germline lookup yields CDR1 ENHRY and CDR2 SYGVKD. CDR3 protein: CAISESRDSVEAFF. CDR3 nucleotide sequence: TGTGCCATCAGTGAGTCCCGGGACAGTGTGGAAGCTTTCTTT.

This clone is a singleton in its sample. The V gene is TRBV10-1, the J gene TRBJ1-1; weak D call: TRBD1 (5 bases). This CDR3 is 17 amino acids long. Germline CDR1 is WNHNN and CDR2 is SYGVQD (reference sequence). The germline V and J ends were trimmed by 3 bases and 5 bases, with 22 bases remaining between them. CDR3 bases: TGCGCCAGCAGTGATCGGGCGTCTAGTGAGGGGAAGACTGAAGCTTTCTTT. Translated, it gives CASSDRASSEGKTEAFF.

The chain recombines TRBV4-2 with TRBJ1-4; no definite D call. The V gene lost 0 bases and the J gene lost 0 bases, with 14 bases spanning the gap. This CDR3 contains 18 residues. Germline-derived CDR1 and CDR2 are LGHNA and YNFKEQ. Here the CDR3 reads CASSQDEKAFATNEKLFF. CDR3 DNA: TGTGCCAGCAGCCAAGATGAGAAGGCCTTTGCAACTAATGAAAAACTGTTTTTT.

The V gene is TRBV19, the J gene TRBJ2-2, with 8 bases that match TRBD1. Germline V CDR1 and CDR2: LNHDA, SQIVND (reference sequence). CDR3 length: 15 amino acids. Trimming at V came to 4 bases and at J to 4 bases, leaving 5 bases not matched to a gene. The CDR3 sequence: CASSTRQGATGELFF. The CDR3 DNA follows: TGTGCCAGTAGTACGCGGCAGGGGGCCACCGGGGAGCTGTTTTTT.

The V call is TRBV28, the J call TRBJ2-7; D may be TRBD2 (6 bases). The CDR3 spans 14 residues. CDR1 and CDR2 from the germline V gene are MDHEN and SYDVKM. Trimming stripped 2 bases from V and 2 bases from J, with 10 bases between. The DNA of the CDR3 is TGTGCCAGCAGTTTAAGGGACTCCACCTACGAGCAGTACTTC. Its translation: CASSLRDSTYEQYF.

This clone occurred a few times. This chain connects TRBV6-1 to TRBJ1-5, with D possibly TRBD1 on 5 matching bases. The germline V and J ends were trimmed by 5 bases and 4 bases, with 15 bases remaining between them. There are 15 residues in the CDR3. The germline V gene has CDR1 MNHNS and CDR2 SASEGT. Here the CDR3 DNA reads TGTGCCAGCAGTCCAGGGCCATTAGCAAATCAGCCCCAGCATTTT. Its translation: CASSPGPLANQPQHF.

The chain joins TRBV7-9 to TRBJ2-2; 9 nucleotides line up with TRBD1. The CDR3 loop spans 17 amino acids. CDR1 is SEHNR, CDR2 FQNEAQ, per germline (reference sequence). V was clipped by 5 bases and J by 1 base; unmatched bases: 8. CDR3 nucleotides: TGTGCCAGCAGCCAGCGTACGGGACAGGGGAACACCGGGGAGCTGTTTTTT. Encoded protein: CASSQRTGQGNTGELFF.

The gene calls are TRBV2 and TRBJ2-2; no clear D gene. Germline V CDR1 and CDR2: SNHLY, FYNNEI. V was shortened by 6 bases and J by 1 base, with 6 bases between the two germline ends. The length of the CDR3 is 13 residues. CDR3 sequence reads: CASSDENTGELFF. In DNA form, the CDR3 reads TGTGCCAGCAGCGACGAGAACACCGGGGAGCTGTTTTTT.

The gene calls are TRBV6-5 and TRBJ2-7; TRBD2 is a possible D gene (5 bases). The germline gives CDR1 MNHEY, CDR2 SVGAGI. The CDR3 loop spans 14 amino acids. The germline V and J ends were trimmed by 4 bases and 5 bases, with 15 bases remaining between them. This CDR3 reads CASSFRGAVHEQYF. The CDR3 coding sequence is TGTGCCAGCAGTTTCCGGGGAGCTGTCCACGAGCAGTACTTC.

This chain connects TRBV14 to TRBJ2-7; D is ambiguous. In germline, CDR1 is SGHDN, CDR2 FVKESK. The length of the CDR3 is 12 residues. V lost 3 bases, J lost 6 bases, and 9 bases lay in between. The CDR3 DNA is TGTGCCAGCAGCCAGACTTTGAGCGAGCAGTACTTC. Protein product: CASSQTLSEQYF.

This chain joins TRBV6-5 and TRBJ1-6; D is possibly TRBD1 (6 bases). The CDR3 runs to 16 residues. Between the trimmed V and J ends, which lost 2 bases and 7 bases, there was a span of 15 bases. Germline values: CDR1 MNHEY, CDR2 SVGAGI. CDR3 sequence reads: CASSYGSVQGNSPLHF. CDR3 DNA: TGTGCCAGCAGTTACGGGTCAGTCCAGGGGAATTCACCCCTCCACTTT.

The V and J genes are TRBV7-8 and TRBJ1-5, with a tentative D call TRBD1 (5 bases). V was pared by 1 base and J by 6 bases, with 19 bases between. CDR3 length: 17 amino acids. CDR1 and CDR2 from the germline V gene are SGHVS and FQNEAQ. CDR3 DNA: TGTGCCAGCAGCTTAGTGGTAACCCGGACCGGGGGTCAGCCCCAGCATTTT. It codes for CASSLVVTRTGGQPQHF. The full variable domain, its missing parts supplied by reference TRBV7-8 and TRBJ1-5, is GAGVSQSPRYKVAKRGQDVALRCDPISGHVSLFWYQQALGQGPEFLTYFQNEAQLDKSGLPSDRFFAERPEGSVSTLKIQRTQQEDSAVYLCASSLVVTRTGGQPQHFGDGTRLSIL.

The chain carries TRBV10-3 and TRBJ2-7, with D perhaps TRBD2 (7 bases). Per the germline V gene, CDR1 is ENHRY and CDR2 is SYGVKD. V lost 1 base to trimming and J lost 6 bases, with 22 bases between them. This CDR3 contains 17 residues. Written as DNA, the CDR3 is TGTGCCATCAGTGAGTTTCGAGAGGGCAGGGGAGGGGCCGAGCAGTACTTC. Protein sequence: CAISEFREGRGGAEQYF.

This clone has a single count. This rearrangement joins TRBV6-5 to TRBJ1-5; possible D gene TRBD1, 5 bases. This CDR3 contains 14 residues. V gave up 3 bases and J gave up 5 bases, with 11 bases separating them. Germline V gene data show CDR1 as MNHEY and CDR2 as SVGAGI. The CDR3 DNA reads TGTGCCAGCAGTTATCGGTGGGGGGATCAGCCCCAGCATTTT. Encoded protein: CASSYRWGDQPQHF.

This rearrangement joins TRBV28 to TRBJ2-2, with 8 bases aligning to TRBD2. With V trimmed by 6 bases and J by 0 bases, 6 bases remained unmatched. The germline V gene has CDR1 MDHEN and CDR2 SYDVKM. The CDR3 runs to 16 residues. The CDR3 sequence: CASRRRTSSNTGELFF. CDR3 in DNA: TGTGCCAGCAGACGCCGGACTAGCTCGAACACCGGGGAGCTGTTTTTT.

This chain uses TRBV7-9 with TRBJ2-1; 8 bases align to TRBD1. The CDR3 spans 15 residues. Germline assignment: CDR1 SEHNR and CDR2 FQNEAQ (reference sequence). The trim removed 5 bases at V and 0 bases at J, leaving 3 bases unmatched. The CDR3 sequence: CASSRGQGSYNEQFF. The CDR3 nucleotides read TGTGCCAGCAGCCGTGGACAGGGCTCCTACAATGAGCAGTTCTTC.

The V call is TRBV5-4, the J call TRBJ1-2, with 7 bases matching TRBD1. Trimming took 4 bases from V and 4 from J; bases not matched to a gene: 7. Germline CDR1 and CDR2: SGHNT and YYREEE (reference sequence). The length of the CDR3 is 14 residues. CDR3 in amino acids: CASSLDRDPYGYTF. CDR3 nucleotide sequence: TGTGCCAGCAGCCTTGACAGGGACCCCTATGGCTACACCTTC.

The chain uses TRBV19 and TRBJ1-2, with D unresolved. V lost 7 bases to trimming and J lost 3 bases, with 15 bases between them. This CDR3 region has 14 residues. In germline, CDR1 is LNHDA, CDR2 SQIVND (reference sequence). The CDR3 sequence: CASNAVREDYGYTF. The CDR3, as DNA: TGTGCCAGTAATGCGGTGAGGGAAGACTATGGCTACACCTTC.

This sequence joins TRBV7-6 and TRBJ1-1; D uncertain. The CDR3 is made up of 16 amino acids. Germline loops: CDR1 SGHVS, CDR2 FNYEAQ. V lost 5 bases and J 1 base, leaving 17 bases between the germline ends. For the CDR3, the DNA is TGTGCCAGCAGCCTCCGGCCCATAGAGGGGAACACTGAAGCTTTCTTT. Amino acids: CASSLRPIEGNTEAFF.

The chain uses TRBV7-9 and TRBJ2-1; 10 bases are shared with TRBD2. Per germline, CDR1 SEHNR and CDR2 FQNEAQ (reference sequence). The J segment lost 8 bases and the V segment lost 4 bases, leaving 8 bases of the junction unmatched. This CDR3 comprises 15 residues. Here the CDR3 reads CASSSSGGAADEQFF. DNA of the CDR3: TGTGCCAGCAGCTCAAGCGGGGGGGCGGCGGATGAGCAGTTCTTC.

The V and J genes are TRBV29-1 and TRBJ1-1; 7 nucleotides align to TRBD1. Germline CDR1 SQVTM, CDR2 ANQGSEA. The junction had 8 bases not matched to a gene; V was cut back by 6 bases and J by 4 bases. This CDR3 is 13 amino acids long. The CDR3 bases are TGCAGCGTGAGGGGGCTTGGAGGCACTGAAGCTTTCTTT. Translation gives CSVRGLGGTEAFF. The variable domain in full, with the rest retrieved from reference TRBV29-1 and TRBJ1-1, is SAVISQKPSRDICQRGTSLTIQCQVDSQVTMMFWYRQQPGQSLTLIATANQGSEATYESGFVIDKFPISRPNLTFSTLTVSNMSPEDSSIYLCSVRGLGGTEAFFGQGTRLTVV.

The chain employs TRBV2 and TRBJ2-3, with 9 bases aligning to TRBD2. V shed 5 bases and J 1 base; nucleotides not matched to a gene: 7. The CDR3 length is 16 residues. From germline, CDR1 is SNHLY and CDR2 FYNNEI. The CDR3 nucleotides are TGTGCCAGCAGTCCCGGGCGGGAGGGTGGCACAGATACGCAGTATTTT. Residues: CASSPGREGGTDTQYF.